This TCR beta chain stems from a study of blood T cell repertoires in COVID-19 (dated by TCRdb to 2020 to 2021). About the investigation overall: Samples covering the acute and convalescent phases of COVID-19 were provided by collaborators in the United States, Italy and Spain. Where available, HLA class I and class II types were taken from metadata supplied by the sample provider and were not determined by assay-based typing. The repertoires were released in a freely available public database meant as a resource for research on the immune response to SARS-CoV-2. The material from the prospective study consisted of cDNA or gDNA derived from T cells, B-cell-depleted T cells, or PBMCs. A de-identified subject ID, COVID-19 status, age in years and sex were almost always included in the sample metadata. The samples were drawn from two sources: the first 160 participants of the ongoing ImmuneRACE study, and about 1,300 subjects contributed by 6 global collaborators. Deeply sampled blood TCRbeta repertoires from subjects exposed to, actively infected with, or recovered from COVID-19 were included in the dataset. Overall study outcomes, separate from this receptor: The quantity of clinical and demographic metadata differed by source and by participant and was supplied without curation.

TCRbeta CDR3 regions were amplified from genomic DNA by means of the immunoSEQ Assay, a bias-controlled multiplex PCR. In the source study's methods: The number of nucleated cells in each sample was estimated by amplification of reference gene primers within the assay. To quantify the absolute abundance of each unique TCRbeta CDR3 rearrangement, sequence reads were collapsed and filtered. For each sample, productive Simpson clonality was calculated by taking the square root of Simpson's diversity index across productive rearrangements. Imported from immuneACCESS, the table was reduced by TCRdb to in-frame sequences with V and J called. These copies leave out some clones; in studies compared against another copy, an unresolved V gene accounts for under half, and the cause of the remainder is not known. The V and J calls and clone size come from that table; D and trimming were worked out from the DNA. The sample table contains about 410,000 clones; only one count was recorded for 90% of them. In total, the top ten clones hold 0.55% to 0.75% of the sample.

The CDR3 starts with the cysteine, ends with the phenylalanine, and has 14 residues. CDR3 DNA is the only sequence kept; it has 42 bases, read in frame from the first base. CDR1 and CDR2 (SGHTS, YDEGEE) derive from the germline V gene. V and J are truncated by 0 bases and 7 bases respectively, leaving an intervening sequence of 11 bases. With regard to this clone: Its recognized antigen is unknown. Qualities for individual bases were not recorded, and no much larger clone is one base off.

Participants in the prospective study were enrolled through a virtual design, were aged about 18 to 89 years, and lived in under 25 United States geographic areas. Cohort assignment in the prospective study relied on participant-reported clinical history from a screening survey and a study questionnaire. Recovered participants in ImmuneRACE Cohort 3 were defined by two consecutive negative NP/OP PCR tests, clearance by a healthcare professional, or resolution of symptoms. In the prospective study, whole blood, serum and a nasopharyngeal or oropharyngeal swab were collected from each participant by mobile phlebotomists. Participants in the prospective study had the option to provide additional blood draws and questionnaires over a roughly 2-month period. Before DNA extraction, blood samples from the prospective study were shipped at room temperature or frozen.

Sequenced material: PBMCs or T cells enriched from blood (not recorded which). This clonotype originated in a man younger than 35 who had recovered from COVID-19. This sequence uses TRBV5-8 and TRBJ2-1; a weak D assignment points to TRBD1 (6 bases agree). Here the CDR3 is given as CASSLALTGNEQFF. The nucleotide sequence is given as TGTGCCAGCAGCTTGGCGCTTACAGGGAATGAGCAGTTCTTC.